The 26 T cell receptor beta chains below come from one sample, sequenced in a study of blood T cell repertoires in COVID-19. Libraries were prepared by immunoSEQ multiplex PCR; TCRdb keeps only in-frame clonotypes and omits some of them. The sample has approximately 280,000 clones; around 89% are singletons. The sequencing input was peripheral blood. The receptors shown here come from a middle-aged man with acute or convalescent COVID-19.

This chain links TRBV9 with TRBJ2-3, with D hard to call. The CDR3 is 13 residues long. V was clipped by 3 bases and J by 2 bases, with 7 bases between them. CDR1 and CDR2 from the germline V gene are SGDLS and YYNGEE. The CDR3 spells CASSAYITDTQYF. The CDR3 nucleotides are TGTGCCAGCAGCGCATACATCACAGATACGCAGTATTTT.

CDR3 DNA: TGTGCCAGCAGTTACATCGGGACTAGCGGGGAAGACGAGCAGTACTTC. Translated: CASSYIGTSGEDEQYF. This chain connects TRBV27 to TRBJ2-7; 13 nucleotides line up with TRBD2. V lost 4 bases, J lost 5 bases, and 8 bases stayed unmatched. The CDR3 extends over 16 amino acids. Germline CDR1 and CDR2: MNHEY and SMNVEV (reference sequence).

The chain combines TRBV19 with TRBJ1-1; possible D gene TRBD1, 6 bases. Germline CDR1 LNHDA, CDR2 SQIVND (reference sequence). The CDR3 totals 18 residues. Trimming pared 5 bases from V and 1 base from J, leaving 23 bases between. The CDR3 nucleotides read TGTGCCAGTAGTGACCCGAATCGGGGGGCATCAGCGAACACTGAAGCTTTCTTT. Amino acid sequence: CASSDPNRGASANTEAFF.

This clone was seen a single time. V is TRBV7-9 and J is TRBJ1-5; no firm D call. Trimming stripped 2 bases from V and 9 bases from J, with 8 bases between. The length of the CDR3 is 12 residues. Looked up from germline, CDR1 is SEHNR and CDR2 is FQNEAQ (reference sequence). CDR3 sequence: CASSLPYGPQHF. CDR3 bases: TGTGCCAGCAGCTTACCTTACGGGCCCCAGCATTTT.

This clone was seen a single time. The J gene is TRBJ1-3, the V gene TRBV5-1, with D tentatively TRBD1 (6 bases). CDR3 length: 15 amino acids. V was pared by 3 bases and J by 4 bases, with 14 bases between. CDR1 SGHRS and CDR2 YFSETQ come from the germline V gene. In DNA form, the CDR3 reads TGCGCCAGCAGCTCGGGACAAGGAGCGGGAAACACCATATATTTT. This encodes CASSSGQGAGNTIYF. The whole variable domain, remainder taken from reference TRBV5-1 and TRBJ1-3, is KAGVTQTPRYLIKTRGQQVTLSCSPISGHRSVSWYQQTPGQGLQFLFEYFSETQRNKGNFPGRFSGRQFSNSRSEMNVSTLELGDSALYLCASSSGQGAGNTIYFGEGSWLTVV.

The chain links TRBV5-1 to TRBJ2-3; 9 bases align to TRBD2. Trimming removed 4 bases from V and 0 bases from J; junction bases left unmatched: 6. The length of the CDR3 is 16 residues. CDR1 SGHRS and CDR2 YFSETQ come from the germline V gene. CDR3 sequence (DNA): TGCGCCAGCAGCCGGGGGACTAGCTGGAGCACAGATACGCAGTATTTT. The encoded protein is CASSRGTSWSTDTQYF.

The V call is TRBV4-1, the J call TRBJ2-3; D call uncertain. The germline V gene encodes CDR1 MGHRA and CDR2 YSYEKL. Trimming cost V 3 bases and J 0 bases, with 10 bases left between them. This CDR3 spans 15 amino acids. CDR3: CASSQAFPSTDTQYF. The CDR3 DNA reads TGCGCCAGCAGCCAGGCCTTTCCTAGCACAGATACGCAGTATTTT.

This chain links TRBV5-5 with TRBJ1-5; unclear D gene. The CDR3 runs to 15 residues. V was trimmed by 6 bases and J by 3 bases, leaving 16 bases between them. CDR1 and CDR2 from the germline V gene are SGHKS and YYEKEE (reference sequence). CDR3 bases: TGTGCCAGCACCCCACGATGGGGAGACAATCAGCCCCAGCATTTT. Translation: CASTPRWGDNQPQHF. Filled out from reference TRBV5-5 and TRBJ1-5, the complete variable domain reads DAGVTQSPTHLIKTRGQQVTLRCSPISGHKSVSWYQQVLGQGPQFIFQYYEKEERGRGNFPDRFSARQFPNYSSELNVNALLLGDSALYLCASTPRWGDNQPQHFGDGTRLSIL.

V is TRBV2 and J is TRBJ1-5; weak D call: TRBD1 (5 bases). In germline, CDR1 is SNHLY, CDR2 FYNNEI. Trimming removed 7 bases from V and 6 bases from J, with 13 bases in between. This CDR3 is built from 13 residues. CDR3 sequence: CASKISGFQPQHF. As DNA, the CDR3 is TGTGCCAGCAAAATCTCAGGGTTTCAGCCCCAGCATTTT. Full variable domain (missing parts from reference TRBV2 and TRBJ1-5): EPEVTQTPSHQVTQMGQEVILRCVPISNHLYFYWYRQILGQKVEFLVSFYNNEISEKSEIFDDQFSVERPDGSNFTLKIRSTKLEDSAMYFCASKISGFQPQHFGDGTRLSIL.

The CDR3 region has the DNA TGTGCCAGCAGTGAACTAGGGGAAACTGAAGCTTTCTTT. It encodes CASSELGETEAFF. This chain connects TRBV2 to TRBJ1-1; D may be TRBD1 (5 bases). Trimming left V 2 bases short and J 5 bases short, with 9 bases between. Germline CDR1 reads SNHLY; CDR2 reads FYNNEI. CDR3 length: 13 amino acids.

V gene TRBV19 combines with J gene TRBJ1-1; tentatively, D is TRBD1 (6 bases). This CDR3 spans 14 amino acids. The germline V gene has CDR1 LNHDA and CDR2 SQIVND (reference sequence). V was clipped by 6 bases and J by 0 bases, with 11 bases between them. The CDR3 DNA reads TGTGCCAGTAGCCTCCAGGGGCTGAACACTGAAGCTTTCTTT. This codes for CASSLQGLNTEAFF.

The gene calls are TRBV11-2 and TRBJ1-2; D unclear. V lost 2 bases to trimming and J lost 4 bases, with 14 bases between them. The CDR3 spans 15 residues. Germline CDR1 SGHAT, CDR2 FQNNGV. The CDR3 sequence is CASSLQILPLYGYTF. Written as DNA, the CDR3 is TGTGCCAGCAGCTTACAGATCCTTCCCCTCTATGGCTACACCTTC.

This clone was seen a handful of times. This chain links TRBV10-3 with TRBJ1-2; 7 nucleotides match TRBD1. Germline trimming cut 4 bases from V and 2 bases from J; bases unmatched to any gene: 1. The germline gives CDR1 ENHRY, CDR2 SYGVKD. The CDR3 has 13 residues. The CDR3 loop is CAISGDRNYGYTF. CDR3 bases: TGTGCCATCAGTGGGGACAGAAACTATGGCTACACCTTC.

The rearrangement joins TRBV19 to TRBJ1-1; TRBD1 might be the D (6 bases). The CDR3 covers 16 residues. V dropped 3 bases and J dropped 3 bases, with 17 bases sitting between them. CDR1 is LNHDA, CDR2 SQIVND, per germline (reference sequence). The CDR3 is CASSMRRGSGDTEAFF. The CDR3 DNA sequence: TGTGCCAGTAGTATGCGCAGGGGCAGTGGGGACACTGAAGCTTTCTTT.

The chain combines TRBV2 with TRBJ1-5; possibly TRBD1 for D (6 bases). This CDR3 is 15 amino acids long. Germline CDR1 reads SNHLY; CDR2 reads FYNNEI. V was cut by 5 bases and J by 5 bases, with 16 bases left in between. The CDR3 spells CASSSTGFGDQPQHF. Written as DNA, the CDR3 is TGTGCCAGCAGTTCTACAGGGTTTGGGGATCAGCCCCAGCATTTT.

V and J are TRBV7-9 and TRBJ2-7; 7 bases map to TRBD2. With 3 bases clipped from V and 3 bases from J, the junction kept 2 bases outside the gene matches. The CDR3 consists of 13 residues. Germline V gives CDR1 SEHNR, CDR2 FQNEAQ (reference sequence). CDR3 in DNA: TGTGCCAGCAGCTTCGGGGGGTTCTACGAGCAGTACTTC. Translation gives CASSFGGFYEQYF.

The chain has TRBV6-2 or TRBV6-3 and TRBJ1-1, with 8 positions matching TRBD1. The germline gives CDR1 MNHEY, CDR2 SVGEGT. Trimming removed 4 bases from V and 4 bases from J; junction bases left unmatched: 5. There are 14 residues in the CDR3. Here the CDR3 reads CASSFHRGITEAFF. For the CDR3, the DNA is TGTGCCAGCAGTTTTCACAGGGGGATCACTGAAGCTTTCTTT.

The chain carries TRBV10-2 and TRBJ2-1, with a possible D match to TRBD1 (5 bases). Germline values: CDR1 WSHSY, CDR2 SAAADI. The length of the CDR3 is 11 residues. V lost 6 bases to trimming and J lost 7 bases, with 7 bases between them. The CDR3 DNA reads TGCGCCAGCAGACAGGTTAATGAGCAGTTCTTC. Translating it yields CASRQVNEQFF.

The chain joins TRBV30 to TRBJ1-1, with a tentative D call TRBD1 (5 bases). This CDR3 region has 13 residues. The V gene's germline CDR1 is GTSNPN and CDR2 SVGIG (reference sequence). V was shortened by 0 bases and J by 5 bases, with 10 bases between the two germline ends. DNA of the CDR3: TGTGCCTGGAGTGTGGCAGGGAGGACTGAAGCTTTCTTT. Encoded protein: CAWSVAGRTEAFF.

This rearrangement joins TRBV7-2 to TRBJ1-5; TRBD1 is a possible D gene (5 bases). Germline V lookup: CDR1 SGHTA, CDR2 FQGNSA. The CDR3 loop spans 13 amino acids. Trimming took 6 bases from V and 7 from J, leaving 13 bases between them. CDR3: CASRGGTWQPQHF. The CDR3 nucleotides read TGTGCCAGCAGGGGAGGGACGTGGCAGCCCCAGCATTTT. The variable domain in full, completed from reference TRBV7-2 and TRBJ1-5, reads GAGVSQSPSNKVTEKGKDVELRCDPISGHTALYWYRQSLGQGLEFLIYFQGNSAPDKSGLPSDRFSAERTGGSVSTLTIQRTQQEDSAVYLCASRGGTWQPQHFGDGTRLSIL.

The chain joins TRBV3-1 (or the pseudogene TRBV3-2) to TRBJ1-6, with D perhaps matching TRBD1 (5 bases). With 2 bases removed from V and 5 bases from J, the gap between germline ends came to 13 bases. CDR3 size: 16 residues. Germline loops: CDR1 LGHDT, CDR2 YNNKEL (reference sequence). Here the CDR3 reads CASSQRLGLHNSPLHF. For the CDR3, the DNA is TGTGCCAGCAGCCAACGTTTGGGACTCCATAATTCACCCCTCCACTTT.

The chain combines TRBV24-1 with TRBJ2-1; D is perhaps TRBD2 (5 bases). This CDR3 region has 13 residues. The V gene lost 5 bases and the J gene lost 9 bases, with 13 bases spanning the gap. Germline V CDR1 and CDR2: KGHDR, SFDVKD. The CDR3, as DNA: TGTGCCACCAGTGCGGGGATCTACCGTGAGCAGTTCTTC. It yields the protein CATSAGIYREQFF.

V gene TRBV30 combines with J gene TRBJ1-5, with a tentative D call TRBD1 (6 bases). Germline V CDR1 and CDR2: GTSNPN, SVGIG (reference sequence). The V and J ends lost 1 base and 3 bases respectively, with 16 bases between them. The CDR3 sequence is 16 residues long. CDR3 loop: CAWSGGQYQNNQPQHF. The CDR3 region has the DNA TGTGCCTGGAGTGGAGGACAGTACCAGAACAATCAGCCCCAGCATTTT.

This chain joins TRBV6-5 and TRBJ2-5; 10 nucleotides match TRBD1. The CDR3 covers 15 residues. Germline values: CDR1 MNHEY, CDR2 SVGAGI. V gave up 7 bases and J gave up 5 bases; unmatched junction bases: 10. The CDR3 nucleotides read TGTGCCAGCACGACTAAGACAGGGGGCAAGGAGACCCAGTACTTC. Amino acid sequence: CASTTKTGGKETQYF.

Details on this clone: Additional DNA sequences in this sample encode the identical CDR3. J is TRBJ2-3 and V is TRBV2, with a possible D match to TRBD2 (6 bases). Deletions cut 8 bases from V and 6 bases from J, with 15 bases between. This CDR3 has 13 residues. Looked up from germline, CDR1 is SNHLY and CDR2 is FYNNEI. The CDR3 DNA follows: TGTGCCAGCTTTCGACGGGACTCGGATACGCAGTATTTT. Protein product: CASFRRDSDTQYF. The complete variable domain, with remaining parts taken from reference TRBV2 and TRBJ2-3, reads EPEVTQTPSHQVTQMGQEVILRCVPISNHLYFYWYRQILGQKVEFLVSFYNNEISEKSEIFDDQFSVERPDGSNFTLKIRSTKLEDSAMYFCASFRRDSDTQYFGPGTRLTVL.

This sequence joins TRBV3-1 (or the pseudogene TRBV3-2) and TRBJ2-7; weak D call: TRBD2 (5 bases). In germline, CDR1 is LGHDT, CDR2 YNNKEL (reference sequence). This CDR3 has 12 residues. The V end lost 3 bases, the J end lost 5 bases, and 8 bases lay between the germline ends. CDR3 sequence (DNA): TGTGCCAGCAGCCACCTCGGGAACGAGCAGTACTTC. It is translated as CASSHLGNEQYF.